The present TCR beta chain was sequenced within a study of blood T cells in healthy people across ages. For this clonotype: Its antigen is unidentified.

Study-level points and caveats: Diversity figures based on one million T cells were deemed too low.

Total RNA, at least 6 micrograms per sample, was extracted from PBMCs. Primed by a sample-barcoded 5' primer and a J-beta primer mix, a second PCR proceeded for 7 to 11 cycles. Template switching added a 12-random-nucleotide identifier to every cDNA molecule. TCRdb used MiXCR to reprocess the 5' RACE reads, holding one entry per CDR3 protein. Of hundreds of thousands of distinct CDR3 sequences listed, around 20% were seen once; the top ten hold 3.5% to 4%. The material sequenced was blood. This clonotype originated in a man between 65 and 80 years old in good health.

The chain's CDR3 is CATRGTNNEQFF. The CDR3, as DNA: TGTGCCACCAGGGGGACGAACAATGAGCAGTTCTTC. This sequence joins TRBV15 and TRBJ2-1, with D perhaps given as TRBD1 or TRBD2 (5 bases each). Trimming stripped 6 bases from V and 5 bases from J, with 8 bases between. Germline CDR1 is LNHNV and CDR2 is YYDKDF (reference sequence). The CDR3 is 12 amino acids. Based on the CDR3 plus reference TRBV15 and TRBJ2-1, the full variable domain is DAMVIQNPRYQVTQFGKPVTLSCSQTLNHNVMYWYQQKSSQAPKLLFHYYDKDFNNEADTPDNFQSRRPNTSFCFLDIRSPGLGDTAMYLCATRGTNNEQFFGPGTRLTVL.